Listed below are T cell receptor beta chains from one sample, sequenced in a study of T cell clonotyping in hematopoietic cell transplantation. Sequencing used immunoSEQ multiplex PCR; TCRdb keeps in-frame clones, though not all of them. Among about 20,000 clones listed, under 90% were seen once. Material: peripheral blood mononuclear cells, obtained before stem cell transplant. These receptors were taken from a man between 18 and 35 years old with biphenotypic leukemia. Some clones in this sample may be carry-over from other donors' samples. Each CDR3 is given with its conserved first and last residue. Fields, in order: CDR3 protein, CDR3 DNA, D gene, J gene, clone size, V gene. The D gene is left open where the match is weak. Not every row has a clone size; where given, it reads once, few, many or a size class.

cdr3_aa: CASRKDGEAFF
cdr3_nt: TGCGCCAGCAGGAAGGACGGTGAAGCTTTCTTT
d_call: NA
j_call: TRBJ1-1
clone_size: NA
v_call: TRBV10-1

cdr3_aa: CSVEDRGFKKLFF
cdr3_nt: TGCAGCGTTGAGGACAGGGGGTTTAAAAAACTGTTTTTT
d_call: TRBD1
j_call: TRBJ1-4
clone_size: few
v_call: TRBV29-1

cdr3_aa: CASEEKPGRYEQYF
cdr3_nt: TGTGCCAGCGAAGAGAAGCCAGGGCGCTACGAGCAGTACTTC
d_call: NA
j_call: TRBJ2-7
clone_size: NA
v_call: TRBV6-1

cdr3_aa: CASSLYPIGPGQGYIQYF
cdr3_nt: TGTGCCAGCAGCTTATACCCCATTGGTCCGGGACAGGGTTACATTCAGTACTTC
d_call: TRBD1
j_call: TRBJ2-4
clone_size: NA
v_call: TRBV7-3

cdr3_aa: CASSQYGQGVYTF
cdr3_nt: TGTGCCAGCAGCCAATATGGACAGGGCGTCTACACCTTC
d_call: TRBD1
j_call: TRBJ1-2
clone_size: NA
v_call: TRBV7-2

cdr3_aa: CASSVVVSSYNEQFF
cdr3_nt: TGTGCCAGCAGCGTAGTCGTTAGCTCCTACAATGAGCAGTTCTTC
d_call: NA
j_call: TRBJ2-1
clone_size: once
v_call: TRBV9

cdr3_aa: CASRGGKGDTQYF
cdr3_nt: TGCGCCAGCAGAGGGGGCAAGGGAGATACGCAGTATTTT
d_call: TRBD1
j_call: TRBJ2-3
clone_size: NA
v_call: TRBV10-1

cdr3_aa: CASKISESSPLHF
cdr3_nt: TGTGCCAGCAAAATAAGCGAGTCTTCACCCCTCCACTTT
d_call: NA
j_call: TRBJ1-6
clone_size: NA
v_call: TRBV13

cdr3_aa: CASSETGAEGEQYF
cdr3_nt: TGTGCCAGCAGTGAGACAGGGGCGGAGGGCGAGCAGTACTTC
d_call: TRBD1
j_call: TRBJ2-7
clone_size: NA
v_call: TRBV6-1

cdr3_aa: CASSMGQGSSNGYTF
cdr3_nt: TGTGCCAGCAGCATGGGACAGGGGAGTAGCAATGGCTACACCTTC
d_call: TRBD1
j_call: TRBJ1-2
clone_size: NA
v_call: TRBV7-6

cdr3_aa: CASSPRGQGEETQYF
cdr3_nt: TGCGCCAGCAGCCCCCGGGGACAGGGGGAGGAGACCCAGTACTTC
d_call: TRBD1
j_call: TRBJ2-5
clone_size: NA
v_call: TRBV4-1

cdr3_aa: CSVGEETQYF
cdr3_nt: TGCAGCGTTGGGGAAGAGACCCAGTACTTC
d_call: NA
j_call: TRBJ2-5
clone_size: NA
v_call: TRBV29-1

cdr3_aa: CASSQGTSGYTF
cdr3_nt: TGCGCCAGCAGCCAAGGGACTTCTGGCTACACCTTC
d_call: NA
j_call: TRBJ1-2
clone_size: few
v_call: TRBV4-1

cdr3_aa: CASSITGDLYNEQFF
cdr3_nt: TGTGCCAGTAGTATCACCGGGGACCTATACAATGAGCAGTTCTTC
d_call: NA
j_call: TRBJ2-1
clone_size: NA
v_call: TRBV19

cdr3_aa: CASSLSRLVDNSPLHF
cdr3_nt: TGCGCCAGCAGCTTGAGTCGGCTCGTCGATAATTCACCCCTCCACTTT
d_call: NA
j_call: TRBJ1-6
clone_size: NA
v_call: TRBV5-1

cdr3_aa: CASSSPGQGIYGYTF
cdr3_nt: TGTGCCAGCAGCTCACCGGGACAGGGGATCTATGGCTACACCTTC
d_call: TRBD1
j_call: TRBJ1-2
clone_size: NA
v_call: TRBV7-2

cdr3_aa: CASGPDRANTEAFF
cdr3_nt: TGTGCCAGCGGCCCCGACAGGGCGAACACTGAAGCTTTCTTT
d_call: TRBD1
j_call: TRBJ1-1
clone_size: NA
v_call: TRBV11-1

cdr3_aa: CASSDQGAGQPQHF
cdr3_nt: TGTGCCAGCAGTGACCAGGGGGCGGGTCAGCCCCAGCATTTT
d_call: TRBD1
j_call: TRBJ1-5
clone_size: once
v_call: TRBV6-6

cdr3_aa: CASSGQGDSPLHF
cdr3_nt: TGTGCCAGTAGTGGGCAGGGCGACTCACCCCTCCACTTT
d_call: NA
j_call: TRBJ1-6
clone_size: NA
v_call: TRBV19

cdr3_aa: CASSRVAGVFTDTQYF
cdr3_nt: TGCGCCAGCAGCCGAGTAGCGGGAGTCTTCACAGATACGCAGTATTTT
d_call: TRBD2
j_call: TRBJ2-3
clone_size: NA
v_call: TRBV4-3

cdr3_aa: CASSVRQPRTYNEQFF
cdr3_nt: TGTGCCAGCAGTGTAAGACAACCACGGACCTACAATGAGCAGTTCTTC
d_call: NA
j_call: TRBJ2-1
clone_size: NA
v_call: TRBV2

cdr3_aa: CASSLVPDSYEQYF
cdr3_nt: TGTGCCAGCAGCTTAGTACCAGACTCCTACGAGCAGTACTTC
d_call: NA
j_call: TRBJ2-7
clone_size: NA
v_call: TRBV7-9

cdr3_aa: CSLRTADTQYF
cdr3_nt: TGCAGTCTCAGGACTGCCGATACGCAGTATTTT
d_call: NA
j_call: TRBJ2-3
clone_size: NA
v_call: TRBV20-1

cdr3_aa: CASSPGPLNTEAFF
cdr3_nt: TGTGCCAGCAGCCCGGGACCGCTGAACACTGAAGCTTTCTTT
d_call: NA
j_call: TRBJ1-1
clone_size: NA
v_call: TRBV5-4

cdr3_aa: CASSEAETYNSPLHF
cdr3_nt: TGCGCCAGCAGTGAGGCAGAAACCTATAATTCACCCCTCCACTTT
d_call: NA
j_call: TRBJ1-6
clone_size: NA
v_call: TRBV10-2

cdr3_aa: CASSLVKMGLAGPGEQFF
cdr3_nt: TGCGCCAGCAGCTTGGTGAAAATGGGACTAGCGGGGCCCGGGGAGCAGTTCTTC
d_call: TRBD2
j_call: TRBJ2-1
clone_size: NA
v_call: TRBV5-1

cdr3_aa: CASRGTETNYGYTF
cdr3_nt: TGTGCCAGTCGAGGGACGGAAACTAACTATGGCTACACCTTC
d_call: NA
j_call: TRBJ1-2
clone_size: few
v_call: TRBV11-3

cdr3_aa: CATQGWEGRSYEQYF
cdr3_nt: TGTGCCACACAGGGATGGGAGGGACGCTCCTACGAGCAGTACTTC
d_call: NA
j_call: TRBJ2-7
clone_size: NA
v_call: TRBV6-6

cdr3_aa: CASSLGGAARSKNIQYF
cdr3_nt: TGTGCCAGCAGCTTAGGTGGGGCCGCTCGATCAAAAAACATTCAGTACTTC
d_call: NA
j_call: TRBJ2-4
clone_size: NA
v_call: TRBV11-3

cdr3_aa: CATRQGQHNEQFF
cdr3_nt: TGTGCCACCCGACAGGGGCAACACAATGAGCAGTTCTTC
d_call: TRBD1
j_call: TRBJ2-1
clone_size: NA
v_call: TRBV6-6

cdr3_aa: CASSSRGTETQYF
cdr3_nt: TGTGCCAGCAGTTCGAGGGGAACAGAGACCCAGTACTTC
d_call: NA
j_call: TRBJ2-5
clone_size: once
v_call: TRBV28

cdr3_aa: CASSPQGAVSPLHF
cdr3_nt: TGTGCCAGCAGCCCCCAGGGGGCTGTTTCACCCCTCCACTTT
d_call: TRBD1
j_call: TRBJ1-6
clone_size: NA
v_call: TRBV11-2

cdr3_aa: CASSDGQFYEQYF
cdr3_nt: TGTGCCAGCAGTGATGGACAGTTCTACGAGCAGTACTTC
d_call: NA
j_call: TRBJ2-7
clone_size: NA
v_call: TRBV25-1

cdr3_aa: CASSGGGLQETQYF
cdr3_nt: TGTGCCAGCAGTGGGGGTGGGCTCCAAGAGACCCAGTACTTC
d_call: NA
j_call: TRBJ2-5
clone_size: NA
v_call: TRBV25-1

cdr3_aa: CASSQRQAVYGYTF
cdr3_nt: TGTGCCAGCAGCCAGCGACAGGCCGTCTATGGCTACACCTTC
d_call: NA
j_call: TRBJ1-2
clone_size: NA
v_call: TRBV25-1

cdr3_aa: CASSLRGSSPYEQYF
cdr3_nt: TGCGCCAGCAGCCTCCGGGGGAGCTCGCCCTACGAGCAGTACTTC
d_call: NA
j_call: TRBJ2-7
clone_size: NA
v_call: TRBV4-1

cdr3_aa: CASSPGLAEMDEQFF
cdr3_nt: TGCGCCAGCAGCCCGGGACTAGCGGAAATGGATGAGCAGTTCTTC
d_call: TRBD2
j_call: TRBJ2-1
clone_size: NA
v_call: TRBV5-1

cdr3_aa: CASSSSSWAYEQYF
cdr3_nt: TGTGCCAGCAGCTCCAGCAGTTGGGCCTACGAGCAGTACTTC
d_call: NA
j_call: TRBJ2-7
clone_size: once
v_call: TRBV13

cdr3_aa: CASTPGLLSGANVLTF
cdr3_nt: TGTGCCAGCACCCCCGGACTTCTCTCTGGGGCCAACGTCCTGACTTTC
d_call: NA
j_call: TRBJ2-6
clone_size: once
v_call: TRBV11-2

cdr3_aa: CASSYQWDRAEKLFF
cdr3_nt: TGTGCCAGCAGTTACCAATGGGACAGGGCTGAAAAACTGTTTTTT
d_call: TRBD1
j_call: TRBJ1-4
clone_size: once
v_call: TRBV6-5

cdr3_aa: CASSSGGPEETQYF
cdr3_nt: TGTGCCAGCAGTTCGGGGGGGCCGGAGGAGACCCAGTACTTC
d_call: TRBD2
j_call: TRBJ2-5
clone_size: NA
v_call: TRBV2

cdr3_aa: CASSLVEQYF
cdr3_nt: TGTGCCAGCAGCTTAGTCGAGCAGTACTTC
d_call: NA
j_call: TRBJ2-7
clone_size: NA
v_call: TRBV7-9

cdr3_aa: CASSSSTGPAREQYF
cdr3_nt: TGTGCCAGCAGCTCATCGACAGGACCCGCGAGGGAGCAGTACTTC
d_call: NA
j_call: TRBJ2-7
clone_size: once
v_call: TRBV7-2

cdr3_aa: CASSTWTGRNEQFF
cdr3_nt: TGTGCCAGTAGTACTTGGACAGGTCGAAATGAGCAGTTCTTC
d_call: TRBD1
j_call: TRBJ2-1
clone_size: NA
v_call: TRBV19

cdr3_aa: CASSMRGKAAAHKNYGYTF
cdr3_nt: TGTGCCAGTAGTATGAGGGGAAAAGCGGCAGCCCACAAAAACTATGGCTACACCTTC
d_call: NA
j_call: TRBJ1-2
clone_size: NA
v_call: TRBV19

cdr3_aa: CASSPRGPPHTGELFF
cdr3_nt: TGTGCCAGCAGCCCGCGGGGGCCCCCCCACACCGGGGAGCTGTTTTTT
d_call: NA
j_call: TRBJ2-2
clone_size: NA
v_call: TRBV7-2

cdr3_aa: CASSQVGDTDTQYF
cdr3_nt: TGTGCCAGCAGCCAAGTGGGCGACACAGATACGCAGTATTTT
d_call: NA
j_call: TRBJ2-3
clone_size: NA
v_call: TRBV4-2

cdr3_aa: CASSLNRDPNEQFF
cdr3_nt: TGTGCCAGTAGTTTGAACCGGGACCCCAATGAGCAGTTCTTC
d_call: NA
j_call: TRBJ2-1
clone_size: NA
v_call: TRBV19